This TCR beta chain was recovered during a study of T-cell memory formation after mild COVID-19. Study conclusions and caveats: For contracting clones, CD4+ ones sat mainly in CM and EM, CD8+ in EMRA. Detection of some responders pre-infection suggested pre-existing cross-reactive memory T cells participated.

With regard to this clonotype: What it recognizes is unknown.

Each CDR3 protein gets one entry after TCRdb re-called the 5' RACE reads with MiXCR. The sample has fewer than 600,000 distinct CDR3 sequences; roughly 22% are singletons. V was shortened by 8 bases and J by 5 bases, with 13 bases between the two germline ends. The length of the CDR3 is 13 residues. The genes are TRBV12-3 or TRBV12-4 and TRBJ1-5; the D is unclear. Sequenced: PBMCs or a T cell subset sorted from them (not recorded which). The clonotype was recovered from an adult woman who had mild COVID-19 (a few samples of this study predate the infection). Cell type and time point are not known. DNA of the CDR3: TGTGCCAGCCGGTCCCCGGACCATCAGCCCCAGCATTTT. This encodes CASRSPDHQPQHF.